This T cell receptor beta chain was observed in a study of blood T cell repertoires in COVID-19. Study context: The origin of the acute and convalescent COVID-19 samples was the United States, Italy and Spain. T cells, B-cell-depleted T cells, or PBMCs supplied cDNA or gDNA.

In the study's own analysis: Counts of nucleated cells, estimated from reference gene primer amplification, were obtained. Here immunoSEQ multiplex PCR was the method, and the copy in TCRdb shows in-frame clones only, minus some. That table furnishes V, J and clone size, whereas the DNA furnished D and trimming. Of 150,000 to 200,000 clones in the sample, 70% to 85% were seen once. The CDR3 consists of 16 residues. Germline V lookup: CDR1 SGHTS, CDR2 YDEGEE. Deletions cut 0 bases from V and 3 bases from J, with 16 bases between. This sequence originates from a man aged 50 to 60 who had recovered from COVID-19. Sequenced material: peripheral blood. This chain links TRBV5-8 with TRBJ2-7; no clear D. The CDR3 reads CASSLGGPARIYEQYF. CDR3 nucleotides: TGTGCCAGCAGCTTGGGAGGTCCGGCCCGAATCTACGAGCAGTACTTC. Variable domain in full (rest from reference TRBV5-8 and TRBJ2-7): EAGVTQSPTHLIKTRGQQATLRCSPISGHTSVYWYQQALGLGLQFLLWYDEGEERNRGNFPPRFSGRQFPNYSSELNVNALELEDSALYLCASSLGGPARIYEQYFGPGTRLTVT.